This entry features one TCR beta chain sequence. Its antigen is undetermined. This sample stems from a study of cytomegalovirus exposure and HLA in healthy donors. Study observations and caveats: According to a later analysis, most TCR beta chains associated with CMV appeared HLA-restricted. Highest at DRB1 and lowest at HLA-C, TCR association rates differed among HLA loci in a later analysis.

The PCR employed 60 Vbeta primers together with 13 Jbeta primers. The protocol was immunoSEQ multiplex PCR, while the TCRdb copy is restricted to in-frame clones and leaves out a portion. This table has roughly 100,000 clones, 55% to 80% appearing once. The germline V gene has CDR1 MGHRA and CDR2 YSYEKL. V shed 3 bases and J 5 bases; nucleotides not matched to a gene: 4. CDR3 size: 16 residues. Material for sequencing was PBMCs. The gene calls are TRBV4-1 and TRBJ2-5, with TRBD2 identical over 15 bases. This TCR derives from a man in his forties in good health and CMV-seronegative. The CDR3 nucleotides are TGCGCCAGCAGCCAGGGACTAGCGGGGGGTTGGGAGACCCAGTACTTC. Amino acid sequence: CASSQGLAGGWETQYF.